This TCR beta chain is drawn from a study of CD8 T cells in ankylosing spondylitis. Regarding the study as a whole: Characteristic of ankylosing spondylitis blood, it appeared, was a TCR beta motif comprising roughly 8 highly homologous variants. It was reported that disease-linked clones were significantly enriched in matched ankylosing spondylitis synovial fluid.

TCRdb re-called the 5' RACE reads with MiXCR, one entry per CDR3 protein. There are 130,000 or so distinct CDR3 sequences in the sample; about an eighth occur only once, and approximately 4% lies in the top ten. This clonotype has ten or more counts. What it binds is not known. This CDR3 has 15 residues. V shed 3 bases, J shed 1 base, and the junction held 3 bases outside the gene matches. CDR1 is MDHEN and CDR2 is SYDVKM in the germline V gene. Sequenced: blood, either unsorted or a sorted T cell fraction (not recorded which). The V and J genes are TRBV28 and TRBJ2-3; TRBD2 matches 8 bases. This clonotype originated in a female donor with ankylosing spondylitis or in good health (not recorded which). CDR3 nucleotide sequence: TGTGCCAGCAGTTTCGGGGGGGCAGGCACAGATACGCAGTATTTT. Translation gives CASSFGGAGTDTQYF.